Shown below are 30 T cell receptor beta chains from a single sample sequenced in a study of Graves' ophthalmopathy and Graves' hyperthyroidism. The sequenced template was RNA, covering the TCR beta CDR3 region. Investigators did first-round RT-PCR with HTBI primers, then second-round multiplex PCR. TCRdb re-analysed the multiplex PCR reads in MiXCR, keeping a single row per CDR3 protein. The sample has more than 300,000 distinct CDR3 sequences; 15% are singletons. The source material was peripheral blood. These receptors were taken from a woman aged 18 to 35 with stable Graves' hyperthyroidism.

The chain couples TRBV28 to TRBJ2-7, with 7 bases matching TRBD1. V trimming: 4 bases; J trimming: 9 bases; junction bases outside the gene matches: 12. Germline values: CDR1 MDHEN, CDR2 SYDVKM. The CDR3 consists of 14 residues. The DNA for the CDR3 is TGTGCCAGCAGTTGGACAGGAACTGTTGACGGGCAGTACTTC. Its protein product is CASSWTGTVDGQYF.

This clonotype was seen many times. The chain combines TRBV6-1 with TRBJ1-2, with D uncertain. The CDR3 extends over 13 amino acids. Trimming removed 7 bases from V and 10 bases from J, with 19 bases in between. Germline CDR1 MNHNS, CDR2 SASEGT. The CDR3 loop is CASTPRMEAHYTF. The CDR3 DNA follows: TGTGCCAGCACCCCTCGCATGGAAGCCCACTACACCTTC.

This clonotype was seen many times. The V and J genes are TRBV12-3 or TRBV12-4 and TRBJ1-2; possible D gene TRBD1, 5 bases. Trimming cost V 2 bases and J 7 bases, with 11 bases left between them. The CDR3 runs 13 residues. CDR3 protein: CASSLPGGVGYTF. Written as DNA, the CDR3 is TGTGCCAGCAGTTTACCGGGGGGGGTTGGCTACACCTTC.

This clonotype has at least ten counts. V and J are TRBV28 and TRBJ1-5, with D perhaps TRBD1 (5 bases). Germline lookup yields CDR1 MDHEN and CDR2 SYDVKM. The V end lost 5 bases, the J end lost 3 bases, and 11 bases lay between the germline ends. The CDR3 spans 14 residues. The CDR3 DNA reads TGTGCCAGCAGTACCGACAGTGCCAATCAGCCCCAGCATTTT. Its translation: CASSTDSANQPQHF. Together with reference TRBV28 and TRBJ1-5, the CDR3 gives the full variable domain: DVKVTQSSRYLVKRTGEKVFLECVQDMDHENMFWYRQDPGLGLRLIYFSYDVKMKEKGDIPEGYSVSREKKERFSLILESASTNQTSMYLCASSTDSANQPQHFGDGTRLSIL.

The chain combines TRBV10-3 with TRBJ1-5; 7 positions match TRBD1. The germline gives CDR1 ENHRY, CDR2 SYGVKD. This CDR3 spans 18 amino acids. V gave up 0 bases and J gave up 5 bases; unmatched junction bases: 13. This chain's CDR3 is CAISESNPGTAVYQPQHF. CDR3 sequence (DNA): TGTGCCATCAGTGAGTCCAACCCCGGGACAGCAGTTTATCAGCCCCAGCATTTT.

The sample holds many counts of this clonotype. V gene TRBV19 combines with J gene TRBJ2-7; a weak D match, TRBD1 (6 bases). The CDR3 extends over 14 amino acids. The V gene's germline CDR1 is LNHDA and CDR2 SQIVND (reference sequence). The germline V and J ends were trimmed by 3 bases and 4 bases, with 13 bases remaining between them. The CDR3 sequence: CASSMTGIIYEQYF. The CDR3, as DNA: TGTGCCAGTAGTATGACAGGCATAATTTACGAGCAGTACTTC. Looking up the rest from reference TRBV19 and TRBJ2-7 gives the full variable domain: DGGITQSPKYLFRKEGQNVTLSCEQNLNHDAMYWYRQDPGQGLRLIYYSQIVNDFQKGDIAEGYSVSREKKESFPLTVTSAQKNPTAFYLCASSMTGIIYEQYFGPGTRLTVT.

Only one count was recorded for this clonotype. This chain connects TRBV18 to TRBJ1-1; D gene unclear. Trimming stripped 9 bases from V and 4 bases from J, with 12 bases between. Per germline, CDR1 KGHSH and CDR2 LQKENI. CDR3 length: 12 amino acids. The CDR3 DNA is TGTGCCAGTGAGGGTGGAGGCACTGAAGCTTTCTTT. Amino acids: CASEGGGTEAFF. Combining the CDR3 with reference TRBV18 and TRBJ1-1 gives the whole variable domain NAGVMQNPRHLVRRRGQEARLRCSPMKGHSHVYWYRQLPEEGLKFMVYLQKENIIDESGMPKERFSAEFPKEGPSILRIQQVVRGDSAAYFCASEGGGTEAFFGQGTRLTVV.

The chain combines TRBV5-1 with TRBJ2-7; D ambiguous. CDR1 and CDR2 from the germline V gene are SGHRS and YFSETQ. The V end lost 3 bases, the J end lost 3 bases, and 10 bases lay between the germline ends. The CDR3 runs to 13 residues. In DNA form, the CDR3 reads TGCGCCAGCAGCTCCCCGCAAGACTACGAGCAGTACTTC. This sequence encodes CASSSPQDYEQYF. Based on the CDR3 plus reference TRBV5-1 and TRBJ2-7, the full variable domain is KAGVTQTPRYLIKTRGQQVTLSCSPISGHRSVSWYQQTPGQGLQFLFEYFSETQRNKGNFPGRFSGRQFSNSRSEMNVSTLELGDSALYLCASSSPQDYEQYFGPGTRLTVT.

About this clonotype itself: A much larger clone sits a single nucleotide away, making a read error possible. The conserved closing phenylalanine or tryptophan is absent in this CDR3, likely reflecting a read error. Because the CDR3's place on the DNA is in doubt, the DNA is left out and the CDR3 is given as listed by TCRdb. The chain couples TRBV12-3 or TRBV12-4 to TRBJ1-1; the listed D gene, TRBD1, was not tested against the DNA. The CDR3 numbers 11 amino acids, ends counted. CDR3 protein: CSSRQGGSPFS.

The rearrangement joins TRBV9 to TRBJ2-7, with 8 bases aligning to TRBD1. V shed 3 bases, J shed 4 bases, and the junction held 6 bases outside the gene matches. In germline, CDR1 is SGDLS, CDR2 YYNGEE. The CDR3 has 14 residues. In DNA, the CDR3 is TGTGCCAGCAGCGAGGGACAGGACATGTACGAGCAGTACTTC. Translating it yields CASSEGQDMYEQYF. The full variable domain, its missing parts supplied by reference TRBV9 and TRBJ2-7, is DSGVTQTPKHLITATGQRVTLRCSPRSGDLSVYWYQQSLDQGLQFLIQYYNGEERAKGNILERFSAQQFPDLHSELNLSSLELGDSALYFCASSEGQDMYEQYFGPGTRLTVT.

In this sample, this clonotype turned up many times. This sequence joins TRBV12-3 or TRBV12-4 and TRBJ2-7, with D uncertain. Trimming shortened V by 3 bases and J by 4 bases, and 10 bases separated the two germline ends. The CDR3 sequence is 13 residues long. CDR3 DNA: TGTGCCAGCAGTTTTATGACGACTTACGAGCAGTACTTC. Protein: CASSFMTTYEQYF.

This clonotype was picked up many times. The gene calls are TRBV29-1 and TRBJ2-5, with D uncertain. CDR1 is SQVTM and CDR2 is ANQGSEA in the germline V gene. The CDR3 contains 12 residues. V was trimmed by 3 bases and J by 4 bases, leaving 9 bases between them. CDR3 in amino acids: CSVDRTPETQYF. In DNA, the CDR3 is TGCAGCGTTGATAGGACCCCAGAGACCCAGTACTTC.

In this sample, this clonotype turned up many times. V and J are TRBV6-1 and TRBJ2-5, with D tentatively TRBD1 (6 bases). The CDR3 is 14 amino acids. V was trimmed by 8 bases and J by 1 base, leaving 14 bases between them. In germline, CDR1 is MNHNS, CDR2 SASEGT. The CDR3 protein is CASGGNRAQETQYF. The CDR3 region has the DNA TGTGCCAGCGGTGGAAACAGGGCCCAAGAGACCCAGTACTTC.

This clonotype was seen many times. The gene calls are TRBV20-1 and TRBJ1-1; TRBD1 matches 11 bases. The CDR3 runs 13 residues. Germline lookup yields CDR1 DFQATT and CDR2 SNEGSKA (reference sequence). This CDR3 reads CRGTGGMNTEAFF. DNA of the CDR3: TGCAGGGGGACAGGGGGGATGAACACTGAAGCTTTCTTT.

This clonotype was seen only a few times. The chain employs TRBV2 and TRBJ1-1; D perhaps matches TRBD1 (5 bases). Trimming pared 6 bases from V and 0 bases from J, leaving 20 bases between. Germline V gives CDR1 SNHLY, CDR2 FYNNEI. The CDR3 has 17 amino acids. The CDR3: CASSRTPRAFMNTEAFF. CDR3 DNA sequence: TGTGCCAGCAGCCGTACCCCCAGGGCTTTTATGAACACTGAAGCTTTCTTT.

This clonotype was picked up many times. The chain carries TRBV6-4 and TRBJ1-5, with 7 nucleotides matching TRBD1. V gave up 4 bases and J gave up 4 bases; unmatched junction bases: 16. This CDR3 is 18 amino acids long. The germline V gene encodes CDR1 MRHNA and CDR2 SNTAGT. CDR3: CASSGPRDSPQGNQPQHF. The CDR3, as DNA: TGTGCCAGCAGTGGCCCCCGGGACAGTCCACAAGGTAATCAGCCCCAGCATTTT.

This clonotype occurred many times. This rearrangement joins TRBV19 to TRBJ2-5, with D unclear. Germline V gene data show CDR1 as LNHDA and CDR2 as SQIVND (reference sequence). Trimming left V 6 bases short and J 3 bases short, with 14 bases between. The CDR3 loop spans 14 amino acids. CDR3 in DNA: TGTGCCAGTAGACGAAGTCGAGTCGAAGAGACCCAGTACTTC. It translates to CASRRSRVEETQYF.

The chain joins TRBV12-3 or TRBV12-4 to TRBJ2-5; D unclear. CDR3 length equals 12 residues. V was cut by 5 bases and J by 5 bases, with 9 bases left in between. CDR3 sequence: CASSVTWETQYF. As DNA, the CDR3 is TGTGCCAGCAGTGTGACTTGGGAGACCCAGTACTTC.

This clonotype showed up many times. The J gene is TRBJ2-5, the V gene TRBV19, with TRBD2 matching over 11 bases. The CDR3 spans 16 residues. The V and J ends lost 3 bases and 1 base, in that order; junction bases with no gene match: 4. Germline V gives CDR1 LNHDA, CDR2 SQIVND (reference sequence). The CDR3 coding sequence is TGTGCCAGTAGTATCTCTAGCGGGGGGCCCCAAGAGACCCAGTACTTC. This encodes CASSISSGGPQETQYF.

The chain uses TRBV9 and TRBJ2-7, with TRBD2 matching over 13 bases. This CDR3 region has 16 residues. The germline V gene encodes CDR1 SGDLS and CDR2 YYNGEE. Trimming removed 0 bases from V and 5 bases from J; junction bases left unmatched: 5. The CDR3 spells CASSVGGTSGRDEQYF. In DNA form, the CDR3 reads TGTGCCAGCAGCGTAGGTGGCACTAGCGGGAGGGACGAGCAGTACTTC. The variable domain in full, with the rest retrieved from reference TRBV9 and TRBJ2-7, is DSGVTQTPKHLITATGQRVTLRCSPRSGDLSVYWYQQSLDQGLQFLIQYYNGEERAKGNILERFSAQQFPDLHSELNLSSLELGDSALYFCASSVGGTSGRDEQYFGPGTRLTVT.

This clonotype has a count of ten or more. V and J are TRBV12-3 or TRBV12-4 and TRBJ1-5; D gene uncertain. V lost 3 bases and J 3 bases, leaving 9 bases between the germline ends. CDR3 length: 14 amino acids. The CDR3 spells CASSLWQTNQPQHF. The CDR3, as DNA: TGTGCCAGCAGTTTGTGGCAGACCAATCAGCCCCAGCATTTT.

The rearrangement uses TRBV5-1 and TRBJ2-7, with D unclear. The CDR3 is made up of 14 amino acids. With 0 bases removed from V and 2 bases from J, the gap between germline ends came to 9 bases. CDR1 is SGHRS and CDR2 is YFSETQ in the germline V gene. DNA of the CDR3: TGCGCCAGCAGCTTGGAGAGGCAGACCTACGAGCAGTACTTC. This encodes CASSLERQTYEQYF.

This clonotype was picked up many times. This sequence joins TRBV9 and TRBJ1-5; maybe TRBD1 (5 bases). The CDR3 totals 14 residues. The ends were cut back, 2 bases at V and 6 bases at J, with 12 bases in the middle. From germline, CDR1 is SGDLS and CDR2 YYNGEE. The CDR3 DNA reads TGTGCCAGCAGCGTTACAGGCGGCGCTCAGCCCCAGCATTTT. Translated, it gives CASSVTGGAQPQHF.

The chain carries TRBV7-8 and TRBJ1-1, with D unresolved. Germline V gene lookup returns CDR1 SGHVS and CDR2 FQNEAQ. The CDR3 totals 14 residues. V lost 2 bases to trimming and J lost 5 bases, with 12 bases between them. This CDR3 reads CASSLSGSGTEAFF. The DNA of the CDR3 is TGTGCCAGCAGCTTATCCGGGAGTGGGACTGAAGCTTTCTTT. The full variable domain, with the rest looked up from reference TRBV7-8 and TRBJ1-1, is GAGVSQSPRYKVAKRGQDVALRCDPISGHVSLFWYQQALGQGPEFLTYFQNEAQLDKSGLPSDRFFAERPEGSVSTLKIQRTQQEDSAVYLCASSLSGSGTEAFFGQGTRLTVV.

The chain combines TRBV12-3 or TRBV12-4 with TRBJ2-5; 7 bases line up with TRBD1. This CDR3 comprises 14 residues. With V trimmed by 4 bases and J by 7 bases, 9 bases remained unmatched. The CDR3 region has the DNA TGTGCCAGCAGTTCGGCCAGGGGGAGAGGGACCCAGTACTTC. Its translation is CASSSARGRGTQYF.

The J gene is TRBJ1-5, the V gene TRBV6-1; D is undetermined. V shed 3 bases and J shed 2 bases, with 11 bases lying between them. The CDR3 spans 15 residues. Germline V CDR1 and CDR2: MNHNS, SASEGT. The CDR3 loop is CASSEAWAGNQPQHF. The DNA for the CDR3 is TGTGCCAGCAGTGAGGCCTGGGCGGGCAATCAGCCCCAGCATTTT.

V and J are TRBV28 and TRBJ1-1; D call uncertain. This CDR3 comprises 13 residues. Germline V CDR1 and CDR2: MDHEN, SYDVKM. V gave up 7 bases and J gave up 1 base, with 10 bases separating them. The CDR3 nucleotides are TGTGCCAGCAATAGTGGGTGGAACACTGAAGCTTTCTTT. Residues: CASNSGWNTEAFF.

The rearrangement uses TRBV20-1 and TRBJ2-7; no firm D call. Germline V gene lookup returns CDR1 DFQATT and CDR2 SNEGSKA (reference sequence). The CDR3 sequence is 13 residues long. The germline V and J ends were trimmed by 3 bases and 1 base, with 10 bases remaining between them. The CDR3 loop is CSASLASSYEQYF. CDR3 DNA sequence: TGCAGTGCTAGTCTGGCTAGTTCCTACGAGCAGTACTTC.

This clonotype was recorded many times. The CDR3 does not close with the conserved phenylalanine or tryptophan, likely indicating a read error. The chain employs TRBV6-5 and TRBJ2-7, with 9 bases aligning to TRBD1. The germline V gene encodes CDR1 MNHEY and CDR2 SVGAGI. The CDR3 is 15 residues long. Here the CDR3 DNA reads TGTGCCAGCAGTTACCGCGGGACAGGGACCTACGGGCAGTACCTC. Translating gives CASSYRGTGTYGQYL.

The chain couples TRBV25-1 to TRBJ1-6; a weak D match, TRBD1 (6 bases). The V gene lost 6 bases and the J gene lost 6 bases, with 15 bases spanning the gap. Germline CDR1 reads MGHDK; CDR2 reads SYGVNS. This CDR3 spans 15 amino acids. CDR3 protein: CASRGAQGPNSPLHF. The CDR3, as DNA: TGTGCCAGCAGGGGGGCCCAGGGCCCTAATTCACCCCTCCACTTT.